What follows are 15 T cell receptor beta chains derived from one specimen sequenced in a study of CD8 T cells in ankylosing spondylitis. Whole-study results and caveats: Among TCR beta sequences, a motif of eight highly homologous variants appeared characteristic of ankylosing spondylitis blood.

Using its own MiXCR run on the 5' RACE reads, TCRdb lists one record per CDR3 protein. The sample lists some 700,000 distinct CDR3 sequences, around a fifth occurring once. These receptors' targets are unknown. Material for sequencing was blood, either unsorted or a sorted T cell fraction (not recorded which). Receptors were obtained from a male donor with ankylosing spondylitis.

The genes are TRBV3-1 and TRBJ1-2, with D hard to call. Trimming removed 4 bases at V and 10 bases at J, with 13 bases between. The CDR3 extends over 12 amino acids. Per germline, CDR1 LGHDT and CDR2 YNNKEL (reference sequence). This CDR3 reads CASSPLSGDYTF. CDR3 nucleotide sequence: TGTGCCAGCAGCCCTTTGTCCGGAGACTACACCTTC.

This clonotype has a handful of counts. The V and J genes are TRBV18 and TRBJ1-1; 10 bases align to TRBD1. V shed 1 base and J 5 bases; nucleotides not matched to a gene: 4. Germline lookup yields CDR1 KGHSH and CDR2 LQKENI. The CDR3 is made up of 15 amino acids. CDR3 DNA sequence: TGTGCCAGCTCACCACAGGGACAGGGGTTTACTGAAGCTTTCTTT. It encodes CASSPQGQGFTEAFF.

The genes are TRBV15 and TRBJ2-1; 7 positions agree with TRBD2. The length of the CDR3 is 17 residues. Germline trimming cut 0 bases from V and 3 bases from J; bases unmatched to any gene: 8. CDR1 and CDR2 (germline): LNHNV, YYDKDF (reference sequence). The CDR3 nucleotides read TGTGCCACCAGCAGAGATTCTCCGCGGGAGTTCTACAATGAGCAGTTCTTC. This gives the protein CATSRDSPREFYNEQFF. Looking up the rest from reference TRBV15 and TRBJ2-1 gives the full variable domain: DAMVIQNPRYQVTQFGKPVTLSCSQTLNHNVMYWYQQKSSQAPKLLFHYYDKDFNNEADTPDNFQSRRPNTSFCFLDIRSPGLGDTAMYLCATSRDSPREFYNEQFFGPGTRLTVL.

The chain couples TRBV6-1 to TRBJ2-3; TRBD1 is a possible D gene (6 bases). The CDR3 is 13 amino acids. V lost 7 bases and J lost 4, with 12 bases in between. Germline CDR1 and CDR2: MNHNS and SASEGT. This CDR3 reads CASNLQGSDTQYF. The CDR3 nucleotides are TGTGCCAGCAATCTACAGGGCTCAGATACGCAGTATTTT.

CDR3 sequence: CASSHPRQGMEGYTF. The DNA of the CDR3 is TGTGCCAGCAGCCACCCTAGACAGGGGATGGAAGGCTACACCTTC. The chain links TRBV9 to TRBJ1-2, with 8 bases aligning to TRBD1. The CDR3 loop spans 15 amino acids. CDR1 and CDR2 from the germline V gene are SGDLS and YYNGEE. The ends lost 4 bases at V and 8 bases at J; junction bases unmatched: 13.

This clonotype was detected only a few times. V and J are TRBV18 and TRBJ2-1; D not certain. Germline CDR1 reads KGHSH; CDR2 reads LQKENI. V was trimmed by 0 bases and J by 8 bases, leaving 14 bases between them. This CDR3 has 15 residues. CDR3 in amino acids: CASSPPEKGSDEQFF. The CDR3 DNA reads as TGTGCCAGCTCACCACCAGAAAAGGGCAGCGATGAGCAGTTCTTC.

V and J are TRBV4-1 and TRBJ2-1; the match to TRBD2 covers 12 bases. CDR3 length: 13 residues. CDR1 and CDR2 (germline): MGHRA, YSYEKL. Losses at the gene ends were 4 bases for V and 15 bases for J; bases not matched to a gene: 7. The CDR3 loop is CASSLRLAGEAFF. CDR3 in DNA: TGCGCCAGCAGCCTCCGACTAGCGGGGGAGGCGTTCTTC.

This rearrangement joins TRBV11-2 to TRBJ2-1, with D tentatively TRBD1 or TRBD2 (7 bases each). Deletions cut 5 bases from V and 15 bases from J, with 17 bases between. This CDR3 has 12 amino acids. Germline V gene sequence: CDR1 SGHAT, CDR2 FQNNGV. The CDR3 protein is CASSQGGGRLFF. The CDR3 DNA reads as TGTGCCAGCAGCCAGGGGGGCGGGAGACTGTTCTTC. The entire variable domain, with the rest obtained from reference TRBV11-2 and TRBJ2-1, is as follows: EAGVAQSPRYKIIEKRQSVAFWCNPISGHATLYWYQQILGQGPKLLIQFQNNGVVDDSQLPKDRFSAERLKGVDSTLKIQPAKLEDSAVYLCASSQGGGRLFFGPGTRLTVL.

A few counts support this clonotype. The genes are TRBV4-1 and TRBJ2-1; TRBD1 or TRBD2 may be the D gene (5 bases each). There are 12 residues in the CDR3. Germline V lookup: CDR1 MGHRA, CDR2 YSYEKL. The V end was cut by 3 bases, the J end by 13 bases, with 13 bases between. CDR3: CASSQGETLQFF. The CDR3 bases are TGCGCCAGCAGCCAGGGGGAAACCCTACAGTTCTTC.

This clonotype was detected a few times. V gene TRBV6-1 combines with J gene TRBJ2-7; tentatively, D is TRBD1 or TRBD2 (5 bases each). Germline V gene data show CDR1 as MNHNS and CDR2 as SASEGT. This CDR3 region has 13 residues. Trimming took 4 bases from V and 1 from J, leaving 8 bases between them. This CDR3 is CASSVRGSYEQYF. In nucleotides, the CDR3 is TGTGCCAGCAGTGTGAGGGGTTCCTACGAGCAGTACTTC.

In its sample, this clonotype was seen a few times. The chain uses TRBV19 and TRBJ2-5; 12 bases line up with TRBD2. With 4 bases clipped from V and 1 base from J, the junction kept 7 bases outside the gene matches. Germline assignment: CDR1 LNHDA and CDR2 SQIVND (reference sequence). The CDR3 contains 17 residues. This CDR3 is CASSRSLAGGRQETQYF. The CDR3, as DNA: TGTGCCAGTAGTAGGTCACTAGCGGGGGGTCGCCAAGAGACCCAGTACTTC.

The chain is built from TRBV10-3 and TRBJ2-1; TRBD2 matches 8 bases. Germline CDR1 is ENHRY and CDR2 is SYGVKD. V lost 0 bases to trimming and J lost 7 bases; unmatched junction nucleotides: 8. The CDR3 totals 16 residues. The CDR3 region has the DNA TGTGCCATCAGTGAGTCCGGGGGGGGGCCTAAGAATGAGCAGTTCTTC. Translated: CAISESGGGPKNEQFF.

The CDR3 region is CASKSSGGPSTDTQYF. The CDR3 region has the DNA TGTGCCAGCAAGTCTAGCGGGGGTCCTTCCACAGATACGCAGTATTTT. The chain employs TRBV7-9 and TRBJ2-3, with 10 positions matching TRBD2. Germline lookup yields CDR1 SEHNR and CDR2 FQNEAQ (reference sequence). The CDR3 extends over 16 amino acids. The V gene end was trimmed by 7 bases and the J gene end by 2 bases; junction bases not matched to a gene: 9.

The chain has TRBV15 and TRBJ2-3, with D perhaps matching TRBD1 (6 bases). Germline V lookup: CDR1 LNHNV, CDR2 YYDKDF (reference sequence). V lost 3 bases and J lost 2, with 15 bases in between. The CDR3 has 16 residues. Here the CDR3 reads CATSSTQGSNTDTQYF. Written as DNA, the CDR3 is TGTGCCACCAGCAGTACCCAGGGGTCGAACACAGATACGCAGTATTTT. Drawing the rest from reference TRBV15 and TRBJ2-3, the complete variable domain is DAMVIQNPRYQVTQFGKPVTLSCSQTLNHNVMYWYQQKSSQAPKLLFHYYDKDFNNEADTPDNFQSRRPNTSFCFLDIRSPGLGDTAMYLCATSSTQGSNTDTQYFGPGTRLTVL.

This clonotype occurred a few times. The rearrangement joins TRBV9 to TRBJ1-6, with unresolved D. With 1 base removed from V and 8 bases from J, the gap between germline ends came to 10 bases. CDR1 SGDLS and CDR2 YYNGEE come from the germline V gene. The CDR3 covers 14 residues. The DNA of the CDR3 is TGTGCCAGCAGCGTAAATGAAAGGTATTCACCCCTCCACTTT. Translation gives CASSVNERYSPLHF.